The source of this TCR beta chain is a study of graft-versus-host responses after intestinal transplantation. Study conclusions and caveats: Early declines in HvG clones that occurred post-transplant were associated with peak circulating GvH clone levels.

Profiled with immunoSEQ multiplex PCR; TCRdb holds only in-frame clones, not every one. Among under 15,000 clones, 77% were seen once, and the ten largest hold 3.9%. The V end lost 2 bases, the J end lost 11 bases, and 12 bases lay between the germline ends. This CDR3 has 12 amino acids. The germline CDR1 and CDR2 sequences are SEHNR and FQNEAQ (reference sequence). Concerning this clone: No antigen is known for it.

Investigators treated the graft tissue so that it released intraepithelial and lamina propria lymphocytes. The V gene is TRBV7-9, the J gene TRBJ1-1; D unresolved. The clonotype was recovered from a human patient who received an intestinal transplant, so some T cells may come from the graft donor. Sequencing used ileum tissue, obtained about four weeks after intestinal transplant. CDR3 in amino acids: CASSLLEGTAFF. The CDR3 nucleotides are TGTGCCAGCAGCTTATTAGAGGGTACGGCTTTCTTT.